These 8 T cell receptor beta chains came from one sample sequenced in a study of T cells after yellow fever vaccination. Using its own MiXCR run on the 5' RACE reads, TCRdb lists one record per CDR3 protein. This sample yields some 420,000 distinct CDR3 sequences, of which 18% are seen a single time; roughly a sixth belongs to the top ten. Specimen: PBMCs, collected before the yellow fever booster vaccination. The receptors were sampled from a man aged 18 to 29 who received the YFV17D yellow fever vaccine.

This clonotype was picked up a small number of times. V and J are TRBV27 and TRBJ2-7; 10 bases are shared with TRBD2. J gave up 3 bases and V 5 bases, and 4 bases lay outside the gene matches. CDR1 is MNHEY and CDR2 is SMNVEV in the germline V gene (reference sequence). CDR3 length: 14 amino acids. CDR3 residues: CASSPLAGVYEQYV. Written as DNA, the CDR3 is TGTGCCAGCAGTCCCCTAGCGGGGGTCTACGAGCAGTACGTC.

This clonotype was counted between two and nine times. A read error may explain this, as a much larger clone is one base away. The CDR3 is CASSVGDTEAFF. The CDR3 DNA follows: TGCGCCAGCAGCGTGGGGGACACTGAAGCTTTCTTT. This chain connects TRBV5-1 to TRBJ1-1; perhaps TRBD1 as D (5 bases). The CDR3 has 12 residues. The germline V and J ends were trimmed by 4 bases and 3 bases, with 7 bases remaining between them. Germline CDR1 SGHRS, CDR2 YFSETQ. Complete variable domain (other parts from reference TRBV5-1 and TRBJ1-1): KAGVTQTPRYLIKTRGQQVTLSCSPISGHRSVSWYQQTPGQGLQFLFEYFSETQRNKGNFPGRFSGRQFSNSRSEMNVSTLELGDSALYLCASSVGDTEAFFGQGTRLTVV.

The table lists this clonotype with many counts. The J gene is TRBJ1-1, the V gene TRBV4-2, with TRBD1 as a possible D gene (5 bases). The germline gives CDR1 LGHNA, CDR2 YNFKEQ. CDR3 length: 12 residues. V lost 7 bases and J 6 bases, leaving 12 bases between the germline ends. The CDR3 protein is CASTDWGAEAFF. CDR3 nucleotide sequence: TGTGCCAGCACCGACTGGGGGGCTGAAGCTTTCTTT.

This clonotype was counted only a few times. The chain links TRBV10-3 to TRBJ2-1, with TRBD1 matching over 9 bases. Unmatched junction bases numbered 6, after V lost 6 bases and J lost 6 bases. The CDR3 has 14 residues. Germline CDR1 and CDR2: ENHRY and SYGVKD. CDR3 region: CAISKDRGFNEQFF. DNA of the CDR3: TGTGCCATCAGCAAGGACAGGGGTTTCAATGAGCAGTTCTTC.

The chain carries TRBV30 and TRBJ2-2; TRBD1 matches 10 bases. The germline V gene encodes CDR1 GTSNPN and CDR2 SVGIG (reference sequence). The V and J ends lost 2 bases and 7 bases, in that order; junction bases with no gene match: 4. This CDR3 spans 14 amino acids. Here the CDR3 reads CAWSPGQGNGELFF. For the CDR3, the DNA is TGTGCCTGGAGTCCGGGACAGGGGAACGGGGAGCTGTTTTTT.

The rearrangement joins TRBV12-3 or TRBV12-4 to TRBJ2-5; D perhaps matches TRBD2 (6 bases). This CDR3 region has 12 residues. Deletions cut 3 bases from V and 10 bases from J, with 12 bases between. The CDR3 region has the DNA TGTGCCAGCAGTTTTAGAGCGGGTCACCAGTACTTC. This sequence encodes CASSFRAGHQYF.

V is TRBV9 and J is TRBJ2-2; perhaps TRBD1 as D (6 bases). V lost 3 bases to trimming and J lost 2 bases, with 8 bases between them. This CDR3 comprises 14 residues. In germline, CDR1 is SGDLS, CDR2 YYNGEE. The CDR3 here is CASSGGRNTGELFF. DNA for the CDR3: TGTGCCAGCAGCGGGGGGCGAAACACCGGGGAGCTGTTTTTT.

In this sample, this clonotype turned up a few times. V gene TRBV15 combines with J gene TRBJ1-5; TRBD1 matches at 7 bases. Germline V gene sequence: CDR1 LNHNV, CDR2 YYDKDF (reference sequence). The ends lost 0 bases at V and 4 bases at J; junction bases unmatched: 3. There are 15 residues in the CDR3. This chain's CDR3 is CATSREGQRNQPQHF. CDR3 coding DNA: TGTGCCACCAGCAGAGAGGGACAGCGGAATCAGCCCCAGCATTTT.